The present entry profiles one T cell receptor (beta chain) with its context. Antigen: not known. Amplified material comprised TCR beta CDR3 regions derived from RNA transcripts. HTBI primers were used in a first-round RT-PCR, which preceded a second-round multiplex PCR. TCRdb fed the multiplex PCR reads into MiXCR, producing one record per CDR3 protein. The sample comprises 200,000 to 250,000 distinct CDR3 sequences, under 25% of which are singletons, and 35% to 55% rests with the top ten. Approximately 10 ml of fresh blood yielded the PBMCs by density gradient. The sample comes from a study of Graves' ophthalmopathy and Graves' hyperthyroidism. Study-wide results and limits: Both a roughly 68% sensitivity and a 72.22% specificity characterized the model's predictions of ophthalmopathy progression. A 13-signature model separated ophthalmopathy from stable hyperthyroidism, about 88% sensitivity, 65% to 82% specificity.

The CDR3 consists of 17 residues. With V trimmed by 1 base and J by 1 base, 6 bases remained unmatched. From germline, CDR1 is SGHAT and CDR2 FQNNGV. The chain has TRBV11-2 and TRBJ2-2; 7 nucleotides match TRBD1. The clonotype was recovered from a woman aged 50 to 60 with Graves' ophthalmopathy. The sample consisted of peripheral blood. The DNA for the CDR3 is TGTGCCAGCAGCTTAGTATCGGGACAGCTGAACACCGGGGAGCTGTTTTTT. Encoded protein: CASSLVSGQLNTGELFF. The entire variable domain, with the rest obtained from reference TRBV11-2 and TRBJ2-2, is as follows: EAGVAQSPRYKIIEKRQSVAFWCNPISGHATLYWYQQILGQGPKLLIQFQNNGVVDDSQLPKDRFSAERLKGVDSTLKIQPAKLEDSAVYLCASSLVSGQLNTGELFFGEGSRLTVL.